One sample yielded the 7 T cell receptor beta chains listed below, sequenced in a study of blood T cell repertoires in COVID-19. Measured with immunoSEQ multiplex PCR; TCRdb has only the in-frame clones, and not every one. The table lists around 300,000 clones, around 87% of them singletons. Sequencing input: peripheral blood. These receptors all come from a woman aged 35 to 49 with COVID-19, enrolled during active disease.

The gene calls are TRBV20-1 and TRBJ2-1; 9 bases are shared with TRBD1. The V and J ends lost 1 base and 15 bases, in that order; junction bases with no gene match: 4. The germline V gene encodes CDR1 DFQATT and CDR2 SNEGSKA (reference sequence). This CDR3 has 11 amino acids. CDR3 amino acids: CSARGGQGWFF. The CDR3 DNA follows: TGCAGTGCTAGAGGGGGACAGGGATGGTTCTTC.

This chain joins TRBV29-1 and TRBJ2-4; weak D call: TRBD1 (6 bases). The germline V gene has CDR1 SQVTM and CDR2 ANQGSEA. The CDR3 extends over 12 amino acids. V dropped 6 bases and J dropped 5 bases, with 11 bases sitting between them. In DNA, the CDR3 is TGCAGCGTCGGGACAAACGAAAACATTCAGTACTTC. Translated, it gives CSVGTNENIQYF.

The gene calls are TRBV10-3 and TRBJ2-1; TRBD2 matches at 8 bases. Per the germline V gene, CDR1 is ENHRY and CDR2 is SYGVKD. V lost 5 bases, J lost 2 bases, and 5 bases stayed unmatched. CDR3 length: 15 residues. CDR3 nucleotide sequence: TGTGCCATCAGTTGGGGGACTAGGGCCTACAATGAGCAGTTCTTC. This encodes CAISWGTRAYNEQFF.

The chain couples TRBV27 to TRBJ2-5; possibly TRBD2 for D (6 bases). Germline V CDR1 and CDR2: MNHEY, SMNVEV (reference sequence). The CDR3 consists of 13 residues. V was pared by 8 bases and J by 1 base, with 11 bases between. CDR3 nucleotides: TGTGCCAGCTCCCGGGAGTTCCAAGAGACCCAGTACTTC. As protein: CASSREFQETQYF.

The V gene is TRBV3-1 (or the pseudogene TRBV3-2), the J gene TRBJ2-7, with 8 bases that match TRBD2. Germline V gene data show CDR1 as LGHDT and CDR2 as YNNKEL (reference sequence). With 4 bases clipped from V and 1 base from J, the junction kept 12 bases outside the gene matches. This CDR3 comprises 17 residues. The CDR3 sequence is CASSLDWGSGASYEQYF. In DNA, the CDR3 is TGTGCCAGCAGCCTAGATTGGGGTAGCGGGGCTTCCTACGAGCAGTACTTC.

The V and J genes are TRBV30 and TRBJ1-6, with 9 positions matching TRBD1. The ends lost 1 base at V and 8 bases at J; junction bases unmatched: 9. Germline CDR1 GTSNPN, CDR2 SVGIG (reference sequence). This CDR3 comprises 16 residues. CDR3 protein: CAWSERRTGAYSPLHF. In nucleotides, the CDR3 is TGTGCCTGGAGTGAAAGGCGGACAGGGGCGTATTCACCCCTCCACTTT.

The rearrangement joins TRBV5-5 to TRBJ1-2; D uncertain. Germline V gene lookup returns CDR1 SGHKS and CDR2 YYEKEE (reference sequence). This CDR3 spans 14 amino acids. V was cut by 2 bases and J by 4 bases, with 12 bases left in between. CDR3 residues: CASSLRSVGYGYTF. CDR3 in DNA: TGTGCCAGCAGCTTACGGAGTGTTGGCTATGGCTACACCTTC. Supplemented by reference TRBV5-5 and TRBJ1-2, the full variable domain reads DAGVTQSPTHLIKTRGQQVTLRCSPISGHKSVSWYQQVLGQGPQFIFQYYEKEERGRGNFPDRFSARQFPNYSSELNVNALLLGDSALYLCASSLRSVGYGYTFGSGTRLTVV.